Listed here are 29 T cell receptor beta chains from one sample, sequenced in a study of T cell changes during pregnancy in multiple sclerosis. Sequencing was performed with immunoSEQ multiplex PCR; in TCRdb, only in-frame clones are kept and a portion is missing. The table includes roughly 44,000 clones, around 89% detected once. The specimen was CD8+ T cells from peripheral blood mononuclear cells, collected after pregnancy. The source is a female donor in good health, enrolled as a control in a pregnancy study.

The chain employs TRBV9 and TRBJ2-7, with D possibly being TRBD2 (5 bases). The V end was cut by 1 base, the J end by 6 bases, with 11 bases between. The germline V gene has CDR1 SGDLS and CDR2 YYNGEE. This CDR3 has 13 residues. CDR3 DNA sequence: TGTGCCAGCAGCGTATTTTCGGGGTTCGAGCAGTACTTC. Encoded protein: CASSVFSGFEQYF. Full variable domain (missing parts from reference TRBV9 and TRBJ2-7): DSGVTQTPKHLITATGQRVTLRCSPRSGDLSVYWYQQSLDQGLQFLIQYYNGEERAKGNILERFSAQQFPDLHSELNLSSLELGDSALYFCASSVFSGFEQYFGPGTRLTVT.

CDR3: CASSPDFFLGMNTEAFF. DNA for the CDR3: TGCGCCAGCAGCCCGGACTTTTTCCTGGGAATGAACACTGAAGCTTTCTTT. This chain joins TRBV4-3 and TRBJ1-1; D is undetermined. Looked up from germline, CDR1 is LGHNA and CDR2 is YSLEER. The V gene lost 4 bases and the J gene lost 0 bases, with 18 bases spanning the gap. The CDR3 has 17 amino acids.

This chain uses TRBV4-3 with TRBJ1-2, with no clear D. Germline-derived CDR1 and CDR2 are LGHNA and YSLEER. V lost 3 bases and J lost 2, with 10 bases in between. CDR3 length: 14 residues. CDR3 DNA sequence: TGCGCCAGCAGCCAGAGAGGAGTCAACTATGGCTACACCTTC. The encoded protein is CASSQRGVNYGYTF.

The gene calls are TRBV5-1 and TRBJ2-1, with D possibly matching TRBD2 (6 bases). CDR3 length: 14 amino acids. Germline V gene data show CDR1 as SGHRS and CDR2 as YFSETQ. Trimming cost V 3 bases and J 5 bases, with 12 bases left between them. Here the CDR3 DNA reads TGCGCCAGCAGCTCCACGGGGGTGGACAATGAGCAGTTCTTC. Translation: CASSSTGVDNEQFF.

This clone is deemed medium-sized (0.01 to 0.1%). The chain employs TRBV7-8 and TRBJ2-5; TRBD2 aligns across 8 bases. Germline-derived CDR1 and CDR2 are SGHVS and FQNEAQ. V was pared by 5 bases and J by 5 bases, with 4 bases of the junction left unmatched. The CDR3 consists of 13 residues. CDR3 protein: CASSPTSVETQYF. CDR3 bases: TGTGCCAGCAGCCCGACTAGCGTGGAGACCCAGTACTTC.

V gene TRBV7-9 combines with J gene TRBJ2-5; D possibly corresponds to TRBD1 (6 bases). CDR3 length: 15 amino acids. Trimming removed 4 bases from V and 0 bases from J, with 12 bases in between. The germline CDR1 and CDR2 sequences are SEHNR and FQNEAQ (reference sequence). Written as DNA, the CDR3 is TGTGCCAGCAGCTGGGCAGGGGAGTACCAAGAGACCCAGTACTTC. Its translation is CASSWAGEYQETQYF.

DNA of the CDR3: TGTGCCAGCAGGGGCAGACTAAGTCGGCAAGAGACCCAGTACTTC. Its protein product is CASRGRLSRQETQYF. This chain uses TRBV6-5 with TRBJ2-5, with a possible D match to TRBD2 (5 bases). Germline CDR1 MNHEY, CDR2 SVGAGI. Trimming pared 6 bases from V and 2 bases from J, leaving 16 bases between. The CDR3 contains 15 residues.

The V call is TRBV5-1, the J call TRBJ2-1; 12 nucleotides align to TRBD2. From germline, CDR1 is SGHRS and CDR2 YFSETQ. The CDR3 runs 15 residues. Trimming at V came to 4 bases and at J to 9 bases, leaving 8 bases not matched to a gene. This CDR3 is CASSPTTSGGIEQFF. The CDR3 bases are TGCGCCAGCAGCCCCACGACTAGCGGGGGTATTGAGCAGTTCTTC.

This CDR3 reads CASREAQNGYTF. The CDR3 coding sequence is TGTGCCAGCAGGGAAGCACAGAATGGCTACACCTTC. The V call is TRBV7-8, the J call TRBJ1-2, with D unclear. V was clipped by 6 bases and J by 6 bases, with 11 bases between them. The CDR3 extends over 12 amino acids. Germline V gene sequence: CDR1 SGHVS, CDR2 FQNEAQ.

The sample holds a few counts of this clone. The rearrangement uses TRBV7-9 and TRBJ2-3; possibly TRBD2 for D (6 bases). The CDR3 length is 16 residues. From germline, CDR1 is SEHNR and CDR2 FQNEAQ (reference sequence). Between the trimmed V and J ends, which lost 1 base and 0 bases, there was a span of 11 bases. The DNA for the CDR3 is TGTGCCAGCAGCTTAGGGGGGAGCGGGAGCACAGATACGCAGTATTTT. Translated, it gives CASSLGGSGSTDTQYF.

V usage is TRBV4-2 and J usage is TRBJ1-1; no firm D call. Deletions cut 0 bases from V and 5 bases from J, with 10 bases between. Germline CDR1 is LGHNA and CDR2 is YNFKEQ. CDR3 length: 14 residues. CDR3 nucleotides: TGTGCCAGCAGCCAAGATGGGAGCGAGACTGAAGCTTTCTTT. Protein sequence: CASSQDGSETEAFF.

The chain couples TRBV27 to TRBJ2-7, with TRBD2 identical over 8 bases. This CDR3 has 15 amino acids. Germline CDR1 MNHEY, CDR2 SMNVEV (reference sequence). Germline trimming cut 1 base from V and 2 bases from J; bases unmatched to any gene: 4. The CDR3 sequence: CASSLLRGGPYEQYF. The CDR3 nucleotides are TGTGCCAGCAGTTTATTACGGGGGGGGCCCTACGAGCAGTACTTC.

The V and J genes are TRBV4-3 and TRBJ2-2; 9 bases are shared with TRBD2. Trimming took 10 bases from V and 4 from J; bases not matched to a gene: 4. This CDR3 is built from 13 residues. CDR1 is LGHNA and CDR2 is YSLEER in the germline V gene. For the CDR3, the DNA is TGCGCCACGGGGCGGGGGGGCACCGGGGAGCTGTTTTTT. Protein product: CATGRGGTGELFF.

This chain uses TRBV15 with TRBJ2-5; a weak D match, TRBD2 (5 bases). The germline V gene has CDR1 LNHNV and CDR2 YYDKDF (reference sequence). V was trimmed by 3 bases and J by 5 bases, leaving 19 bases between them. The CDR3 totals 16 residues. The CDR3 sequence: CATSRRAAWARETQYF. Written as DNA, the CDR3 is TGTGCCACCAGCAGGAGGGCCGCCTGGGCCCGGGAGACCCAGTACTTC.

The chain joins TRBV30 to TRBJ1-2, with TRBD1 identical over 7 bases. The V gene end was trimmed by 5 bases and the J gene end by 5 bases; junction bases not matched to a gene: 8. This CDR3 region has 13 residues. Germline V lookup: CDR1 GTSNPN, CDR2 SVGIG (reference sequence). The chain's CDR3 is CAWGAAGGYGYTF. The CDR3, as DNA: TGTGCCTGGGGGGCGGCAGGGGGGTATGGCTACACCTTC.

The chain is built from TRBV6-5 and TRBJ2-2; D may be TRBD1 (6 bases). Trimming cost V 3 bases and J 2 bases, with 10 bases left between them. Germline-derived CDR1 and CDR2 are MNHEY and SVGAGI. The CDR3 contains 15 residues. Here the CDR3 DNA reads TGTGCCAGCAGTTATGACAGGAGAAACACCGGGGAGCTGTTTTTT. Protein product: CASSYDRRNTGELFF.

The rearrangement links TRBV27 to TRBJ2-1, with 9 bases that match TRBD2. The CDR3 is made up of 17 amino acids. From germline, CDR1 is MNHEY and CDR2 SMNVEV (reference sequence). Trimming took 5 bases from V and 9 from J; bases not matched to a gene: 17. Here the CDR3 DNA reads TGTGCCAGCAGTGCCTCTCCCCTTAGCGGGGGATTCAGTGAGCAGTTCTTC. It translates to CASSASPLSGGFSEQFF.

The rearrangement uses TRBV25-1 and TRBJ2-5; D gene ambiguous. In germline, CDR1 is MGHDK, CDR2 SYGVNS. Trimming shortened V by 8 bases and J by 5 bases, and 6 bases separated the two germline ends. This CDR3 is built from 10 residues. The DNA of the CDR3 is TGTGCCAGCCTCGGGGAGACCCAGTACTTC. The encoded protein is CASLGETQYF.

V gene TRBV27 combines with J gene TRBJ1-1, with a tentative D call TRBD1 (5 bases). The CDR3 spans 14 residues. V was pared by 8 bases and J by 5 bases, with 18 bases between. The germline V gene has CDR1 MNHEY and CDR2 SMNVEV (reference sequence). The CDR3 protein is CASLNPGSETEAFF. The DNA for the CDR3 is TGTGCCAGCCTAAACCCAGGGTCGGAGACTGAAGCTTTCTTT.

The rearrangement links TRBV14 to TRBJ1-2; D is unclear. This CDR3 spans 16 amino acids. Trimming took off 0 bases at V and 2 bases at J, with 13 bases between the two ends. The germline gives CDR1 SGHDN, CDR2 FVKESK. CDR3 nucleotide sequence: TGTGCCAGCAGCCAAGACCTAGCGGCCGCAAACTATGGCTACACCTTC. Its protein is CASSQDLAAANYGYTF.

CDR3 DNA sequence: TGTGCCAGCACTACCGTAGCGGGGGGGGTGAATGAGCAGTTCTTC. Translated, it gives CASTTVAGGVNEQFF. The chain employs TRBV27 and TRBJ2-1, with 11 nucleotides matching TRBD2. CDR3 length: 15 residues. V lost 7 bases and J lost 7; bases outside the gene matches: 9. Per the germline V gene, CDR1 is MNHEY and CDR2 is SMNVEV (reference sequence).

This chain links TRBV6-5 with TRBJ2-7; TRBD1 might be the D (6 bases). Germline V gene lookup returns CDR1 MNHEY and CDR2 SVGAGI. The CDR3 totals 13 residues. V gave up 2 bases and J gave up 5 bases, with 10 bases separating them. The CDR3 sequence: CASSYAGANEQYF. CDR3 sequence (DNA): TGTGCCAGCAGTTACGCAGGGGCCAACGAGCAGTACTTC.

This clone was observed a single time. The chain has TRBV5-6 and TRBJ2-1, with a tentative D call TRBD2 (6 bases). The CDR3 runs 14 residues. Trimming shortened V by 1 base and J by 7 bases, and 12 bases separated the two germline ends. Germline lookup yields CDR1 SGHDT and CDR2 YYEEEE. CDR3 residues: CASSLWGRGNEQFF. In DNA, the CDR3 is TGTGCCAGCAGCTTGTGGGGCCGGGGGAATGAGCAGTTCTTC.

This clone has only one observation. This CDR3 is CASSLFTPGGNSPLHF. The CDR3 region has the DNA TGTGCCAGCAGCTTATTTACGCCAGGGGGAAATTCACCCCTCCACTTT. The rearrangement links TRBV7-8 to TRBJ1-6; TRBD1 matches at 7 bases. The CDR3 covers 16 residues. CDR1 is SGHVS, CDR2 FQNEAQ, per germline. The V gene end was trimmed by 2 bases and the J gene end by 7 bases; junction bases not matched to a gene: 8.

The V gene is TRBV4-3, the J gene TRBJ1-1, with D perhaps matching TRBD1 (5 bases). Trimming removed 1 base at V and 6 bases at J, with 18 bases between. The CDR3 has 16 residues. CDR1 and CDR2 (germline): LGHNA, YSLEER. CDR3 region: CASSQGPGTGGPEAFF. The CDR3 DNA reads TGCGCCAGCAGCCAAGGACCCGGGACTGGGGGACCTGAAGCTTTCTTT.

This clone was detected only a few times. J is TRBJ1-6 and V is TRBV30, with D possibly matching TRBD1 (5 bases). There are 17 residues in the CDR3. Germline values: CDR1 GTSNPN, CDR2 SVGIG (reference sequence). Trimming cost V 0 bases and J 9 bases, with 21 bases left between them. CDR3 in amino acids: CAWSVDDITQGCSPLHF. The CDR3 DNA is TGTGCCTGGAGTGTAGACGATATAACCCAGGGTTGTTCACCCCTCCACTTT.

The CDR3 nucleotides are TGTGCCAGCAGCTCGCCCGTCGACTTCACCGATGGCTACACCTTC. This translates into CASSSPVDFTDGYTF. The chain is built from TRBV11-1 and TRBJ1-2, with D hard to call. CDR1 and CDR2 from the germline V gene are SGHAT and FQDESV (reference sequence). V was trimmed by 4 bases and J by 6 bases, leaving 18 bases between them. CDR3 size: 15 residues.

The chain uses TRBV19 and TRBJ2-3, with 8 nucleotides matching TRBD1. This CDR3 region has 16 residues. Trimming took 5 bases from V and 5 from J; bases not matched to a gene: 12. CDR1 is LNHDA, CDR2 SQIVND, per germline (reference sequence). The CDR3 spells CASSVDRVRYGDTQYF. DNA of the CDR3: TGTGCCAGTAGTGTGGACAGGGTTCGTTACGGAGATACGCAGTATTTT. Looking up the rest from reference TRBV19 and TRBJ2-3 gives the full variable domain: DGGITQSPKYLFRKEGQNVTLSCEQNLNHDAMYWYRQDPGQGLRLIYYSQIVNDFQKGDIAEGYSVSREKKESFPLTVTSAQKNPTAFYLCASSVDRVRYGDTQYFGPGTRLTVL.

This clone has a single count. This rearrangement joins TRBV6-6 to TRBJ1-1, with D unresolved. V was cut by 5 bases and J by 6 bases, with 16 bases left in between. The CDR3 is 14 amino acids. Germline CDR1 is MNHNY and CDR2 is SVGAGI (reference sequence). CDR3 DNA sequence: TGTGCCAGCAGTACTAGGTCGGAAATCTCTGAAGCTTTCTTT. It encodes CASSTRSEISEAFF.